The entry below gives a single T cell receptor (beta chain) sequence along with its context. Its antigen is undetermined. At one end, the junction sequence differs from germline, possibly due to a read error. This entry is derived from a study of blood T cells in healthy people across ages. Study-level points and caveats: With age, beta diversity per million T cells declined roughly linearly, significantly by 30 to 40.

A sample-barcoded 5' primer and a J-beta primer mix were used in a second PCR of roughly 6 to 11 cycles. One entry per CDR3 protein results from TCRdb running MiXCR on the 5' RACE reads. This sample has about 970,000 distinct CDR3 sequences, with 51% found just once. The germline V gene has CDR1 SGHDN and CDR2 FVKESK. The CDR3 has 13 amino acids. Sequenced sample: blood. The chain recombines TRBV14 with TRBJ1-1, with a tentative D call TRBD1 (5 bases). The TCR sequence derives from a woman aged 55-69 years in good health. This CDR3 reads CAGSQGRDTEAFF. For the CDR3, the DNA is TGTGCCGGCAGTCAGGGTCGGGACACTGAAGCTTTCTTT.